This TCR beta chain was sequenced during a study of neurological immune-mediated disorders. This clonotype was seen at least ten times. TCRdb re-called the 5' RACE reads with MiXCR, one entry per CDR3 protein. The table has about 80,000 distinct CDR3 sequences, 4% to 6% seen once. Input material: PBMCs. The clonotype originates from a woman aged 25-40 years with multiple sclerosis.

As DNA, the CDR3 is TGCAGTGCTAGAGGACTAGCGGGATATGAGCAGTTCTTC. Amino acid sequence: CSARGLAGYEQFF. This sequence joins TRBV20-1 and TRBJ2-1; 11 bases line up with TRBD2. V was pared by 1 base and J by 8 bases, with 1 base of the junction left unmatched. CDR1 and CDR2 from the germline V gene are DFQATT and SNEGSKA (reference sequence). CDR3 size: 13 residues.